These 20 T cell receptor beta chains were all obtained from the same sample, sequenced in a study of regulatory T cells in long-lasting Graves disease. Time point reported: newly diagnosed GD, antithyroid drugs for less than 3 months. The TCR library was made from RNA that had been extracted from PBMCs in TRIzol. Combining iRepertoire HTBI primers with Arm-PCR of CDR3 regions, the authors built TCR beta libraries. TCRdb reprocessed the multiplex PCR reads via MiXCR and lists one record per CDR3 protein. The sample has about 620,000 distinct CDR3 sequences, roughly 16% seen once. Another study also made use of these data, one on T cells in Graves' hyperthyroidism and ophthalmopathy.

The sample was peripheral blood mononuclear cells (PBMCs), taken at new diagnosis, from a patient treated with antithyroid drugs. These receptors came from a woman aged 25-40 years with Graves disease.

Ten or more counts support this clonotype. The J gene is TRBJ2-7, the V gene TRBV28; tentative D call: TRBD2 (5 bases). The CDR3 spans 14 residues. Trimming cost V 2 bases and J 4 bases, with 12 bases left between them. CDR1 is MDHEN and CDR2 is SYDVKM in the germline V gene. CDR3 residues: CASSLEVTGYEQYF. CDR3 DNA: TGTGCCAGCAGTTTAGAGGTTACGGGGTACGAGCAGTACTTC.

CDR3 sequence: CAWQGMAYNEQFF. The CDR3 DNA is TGTGCCTGGCAGGGGATGGCCTACAATGAGCAGTTCTTC. V usage is TRBV30 and J usage is TRBJ2-1, with D tentatively TRBD1 (6 bases). The CDR3 is 13 residues long. Germline loops: CDR1 GTSNPN, CDR2 SVGIG (reference sequence). Trimming shortened V by 5 bases and J by 2 bases, and 10 bases separated the two germline ends.

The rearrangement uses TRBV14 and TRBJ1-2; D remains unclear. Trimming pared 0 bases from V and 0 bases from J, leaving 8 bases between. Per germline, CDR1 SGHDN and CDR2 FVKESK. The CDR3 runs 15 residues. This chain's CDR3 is CASSQDQAANYGYTF. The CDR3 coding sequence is TGTGCCAGCAGCCAAGATCAGGCAGCTAACTATGGCTACACCTTC.

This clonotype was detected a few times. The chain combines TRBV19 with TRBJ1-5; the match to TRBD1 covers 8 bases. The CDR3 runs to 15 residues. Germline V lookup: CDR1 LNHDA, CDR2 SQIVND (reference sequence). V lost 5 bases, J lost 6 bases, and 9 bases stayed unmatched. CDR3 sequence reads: CASSVQTGVGQPQHF. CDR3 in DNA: TGTGCCAGTAGTGTCCAGACAGGGGTCGGTCAGCCCCAGCATTTT.

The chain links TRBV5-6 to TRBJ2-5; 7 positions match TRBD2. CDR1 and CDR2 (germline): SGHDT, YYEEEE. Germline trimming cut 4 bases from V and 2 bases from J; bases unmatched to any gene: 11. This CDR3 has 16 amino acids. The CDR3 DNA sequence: TGTGCCAGCAGCCTCACCGGGGGGAGGCGTCAAGAGACCCAGTACTTC. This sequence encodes CASSLTGGRRQETQYF.

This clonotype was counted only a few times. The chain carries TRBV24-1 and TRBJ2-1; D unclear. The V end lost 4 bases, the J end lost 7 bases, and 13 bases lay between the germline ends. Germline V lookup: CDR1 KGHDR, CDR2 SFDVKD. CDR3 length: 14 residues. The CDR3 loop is CATSDPSPSNEQFF. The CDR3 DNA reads TGTGCCACCAGTGACCCCTCTCCCTCAAATGAGCAGTTCTTC.

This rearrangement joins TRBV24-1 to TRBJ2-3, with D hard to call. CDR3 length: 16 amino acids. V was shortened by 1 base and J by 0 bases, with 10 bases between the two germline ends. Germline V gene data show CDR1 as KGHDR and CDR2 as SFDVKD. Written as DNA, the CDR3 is TGTGCCACCAGTGATTTTAAGGCCACTAGCACAGATACGCAGTATTTT. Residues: CATSDFKATSTDTQYF.

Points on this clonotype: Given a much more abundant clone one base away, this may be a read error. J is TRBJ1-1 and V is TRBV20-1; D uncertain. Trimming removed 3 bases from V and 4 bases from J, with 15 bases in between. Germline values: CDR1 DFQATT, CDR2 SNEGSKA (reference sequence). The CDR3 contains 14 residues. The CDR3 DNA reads TGCAGTGCTAGCGATACACCCGGGAGCACTGAAGCTTTCTTT. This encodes CSASDTPGSTEAFF.

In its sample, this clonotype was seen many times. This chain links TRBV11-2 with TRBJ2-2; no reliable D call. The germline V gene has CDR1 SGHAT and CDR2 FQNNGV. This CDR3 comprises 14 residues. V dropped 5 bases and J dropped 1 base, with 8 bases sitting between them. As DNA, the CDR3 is TGTGCCAGCAGCCTCAACAGGAACACCGGGGAGCTGTTTTTT. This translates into CASSLNRNTGELFF.

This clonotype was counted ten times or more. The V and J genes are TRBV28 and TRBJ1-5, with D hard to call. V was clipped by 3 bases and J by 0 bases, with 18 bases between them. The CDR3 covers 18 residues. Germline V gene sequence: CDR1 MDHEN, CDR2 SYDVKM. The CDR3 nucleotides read TGTGCCAGCAGTTTCTTTAAATTTAGGGTTAATAGCAATCAGCCCCAGCATTTT. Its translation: CASSFFKFRVNSNQPQHF. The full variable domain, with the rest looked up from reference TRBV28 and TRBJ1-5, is DVKVTQSSRYLVKRTGEKVFLECVQDMDHENMFWYRQDPGLGLRLIYFSYDVKMKEKGDIPEGYSVSREKKERFSLILESASTNQTSMYLCASSFFKFRVNSNQPQHFGDGTRLSIL.

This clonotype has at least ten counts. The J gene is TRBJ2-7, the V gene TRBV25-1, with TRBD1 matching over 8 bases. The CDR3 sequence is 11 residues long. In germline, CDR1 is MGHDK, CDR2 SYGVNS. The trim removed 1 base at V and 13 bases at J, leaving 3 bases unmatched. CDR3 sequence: CASSEWDRPYF. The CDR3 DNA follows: TGTGCCAGCAGTGAATGGGACAGGCCATACTTC.

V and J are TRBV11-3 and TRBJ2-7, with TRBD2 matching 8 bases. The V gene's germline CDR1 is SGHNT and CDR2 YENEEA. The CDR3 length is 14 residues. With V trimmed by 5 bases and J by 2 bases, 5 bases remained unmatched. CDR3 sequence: CASSISGTTYEQYF. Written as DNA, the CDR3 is TGTGCCAGCAGCATTAGCGGGACGACCTACGAGCAGTACTTC.

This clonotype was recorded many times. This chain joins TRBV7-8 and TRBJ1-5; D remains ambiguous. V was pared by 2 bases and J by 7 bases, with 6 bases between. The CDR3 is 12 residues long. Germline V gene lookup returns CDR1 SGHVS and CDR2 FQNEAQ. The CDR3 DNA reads TGTGCCAGCAGCTTATCACAGCAGCCCCAGCATTTT. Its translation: CASSLSQQPQHF.

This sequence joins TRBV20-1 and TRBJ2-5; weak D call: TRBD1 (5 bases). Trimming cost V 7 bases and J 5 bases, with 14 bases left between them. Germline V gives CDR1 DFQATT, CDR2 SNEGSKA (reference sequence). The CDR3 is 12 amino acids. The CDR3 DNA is TGCAGTGGCCAGGGCTCGGAGGAGACCCAGTACTTC. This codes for CSGQGSEETQYF.

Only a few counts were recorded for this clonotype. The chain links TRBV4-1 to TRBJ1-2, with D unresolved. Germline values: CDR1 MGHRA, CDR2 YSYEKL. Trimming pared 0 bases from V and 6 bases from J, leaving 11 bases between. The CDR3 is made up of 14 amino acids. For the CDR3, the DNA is TGCGCCAGCAGCCAAGATAGGTATCGCAATGGCTACACCTTC. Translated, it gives CASSQDRYRNGYTF.

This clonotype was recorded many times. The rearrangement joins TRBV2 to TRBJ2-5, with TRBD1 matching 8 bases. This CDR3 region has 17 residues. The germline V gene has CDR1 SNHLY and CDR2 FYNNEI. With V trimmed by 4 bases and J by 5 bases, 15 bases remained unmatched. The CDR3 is CASSGVREDRDGETQYF. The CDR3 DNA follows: TGTGCCAGCAGTGGAGTAAGGGAGGACAGGGACGGGGAGACCCAGTACTTC.

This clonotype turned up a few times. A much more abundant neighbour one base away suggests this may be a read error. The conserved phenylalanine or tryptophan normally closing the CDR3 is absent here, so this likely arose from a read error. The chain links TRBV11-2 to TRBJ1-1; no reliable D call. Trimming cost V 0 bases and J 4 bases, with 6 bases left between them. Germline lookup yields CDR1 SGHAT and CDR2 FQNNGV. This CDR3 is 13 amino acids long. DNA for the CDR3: TGTGCCAGCAGCTTAGATCGATTCACTGAAGCTTTCTTA. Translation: CASSLDRFTEAFL.

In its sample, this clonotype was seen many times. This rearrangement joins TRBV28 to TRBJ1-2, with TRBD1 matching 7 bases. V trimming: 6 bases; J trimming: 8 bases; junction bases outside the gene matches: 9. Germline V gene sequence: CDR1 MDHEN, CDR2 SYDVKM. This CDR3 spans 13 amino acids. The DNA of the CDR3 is TGTGCCAGCAGGCGACAGGGAACGGGGGGCTACACCTTC. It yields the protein CASRRQGTGGYTF.

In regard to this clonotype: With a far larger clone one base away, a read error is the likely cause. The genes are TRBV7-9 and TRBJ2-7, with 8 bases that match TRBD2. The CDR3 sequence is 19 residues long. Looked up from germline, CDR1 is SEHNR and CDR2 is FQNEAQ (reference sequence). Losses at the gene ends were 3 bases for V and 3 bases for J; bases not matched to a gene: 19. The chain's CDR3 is CASSFQASGPTLGVYEQYF. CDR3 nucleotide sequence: TGTGCCAGCAGCTTTCAGGCTAGCGGGCCCACCCTGGGAGTCTACGAGCAGTACTTC.

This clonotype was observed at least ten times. The CDR3 DNA reads TGTGCCACCAGCAGAGATTCAGGACTAGCGCTCTACAATGAGCAGTTCTTC. Translated, it gives CATSRDSGLALYNEQFF. The V and J genes are TRBV15 and TRBJ2-1, with TRBD2 identical over 9 bases. Trimming took 0 bases from V and 3 from J; bases not matched to a gene: 6. The CDR3 covers 17 residues. Germline values: CDR1 LNHNV, CDR2 YYDKDF (reference sequence).